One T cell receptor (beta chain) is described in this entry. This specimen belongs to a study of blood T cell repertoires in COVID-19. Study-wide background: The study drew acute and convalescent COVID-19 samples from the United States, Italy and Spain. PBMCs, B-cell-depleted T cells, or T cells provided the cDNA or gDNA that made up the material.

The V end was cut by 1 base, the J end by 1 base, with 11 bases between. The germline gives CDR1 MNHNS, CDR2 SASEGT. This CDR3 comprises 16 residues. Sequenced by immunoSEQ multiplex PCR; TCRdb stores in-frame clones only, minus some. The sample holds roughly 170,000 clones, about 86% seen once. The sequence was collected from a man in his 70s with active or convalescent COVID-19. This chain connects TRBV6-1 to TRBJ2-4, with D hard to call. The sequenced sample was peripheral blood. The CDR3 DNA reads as TGTGCCAGCAGTGAAGTTTCCACTAAGGCCAAAAACATTCAGTACTTC. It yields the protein CASSEVSTKAKNIQYF.